This TCR beta chain was recorded in a study of cytomegalovirus exposure and HLA in healthy donors. 13 Jbeta primers and 60 Vbeta primers were used for the PCR. The table came from immunoSEQ multiplex PCR; TCRdb's copy has only in-frame clones and leaves some out. The sample shows 70,000 to 95,000 clones, roughly 75% of them seen only once. Study results and limitations: For most TCR beta V segments, an earlier analysis put the productive rate at about 90% or about 30% of the time. Upon later analysis, HLA-associated TCR beta chains proved more clonally expanded than other, equally common chains.

In the case of this clone: Antigen: not known.

Though nominally healthy at sampling, donors likely had unrecorded immune exposures. The sequenced sample consisted of PBMCs. This receptor was taken from a man aged 35-49 years in good health and CMV-seronegative.

The CDR3 nucleotides are TGTGCCAGCAGTTCGCCAGGGGACGCAGGAGCTTTCTTT. Encoded protein: CASSSPGDAGAFF. V and J are TRBV28 and TRBJ1-1; a weak D match, TRBD1 (6 bases). Per germline, CDR1 MDHEN and CDR2 SYDVKM. Trimming took off 4 bases at V and 10 bases at J, with 16 bases between the two ends. There are 13 residues in the CDR3.